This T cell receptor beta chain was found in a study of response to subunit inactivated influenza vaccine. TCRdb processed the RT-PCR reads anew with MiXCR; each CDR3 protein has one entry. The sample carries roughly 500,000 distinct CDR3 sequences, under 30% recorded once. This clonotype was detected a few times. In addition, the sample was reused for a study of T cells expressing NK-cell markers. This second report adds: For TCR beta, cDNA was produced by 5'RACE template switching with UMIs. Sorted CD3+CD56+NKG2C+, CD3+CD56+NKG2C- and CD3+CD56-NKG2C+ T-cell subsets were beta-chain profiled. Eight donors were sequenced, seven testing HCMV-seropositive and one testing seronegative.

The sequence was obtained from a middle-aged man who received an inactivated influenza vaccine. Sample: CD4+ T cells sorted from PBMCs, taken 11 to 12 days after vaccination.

This chain's CDR3 is CASSSNRGNVGYEQYF. The CDR3 DNA is TGTGCCAGCAGTTCCAACAGGGGGAACGTCGGCTACGAGCAGTACTTC. This rearrangement joins TRBV6-2 or TRBV6-3 to TRBJ2-7, with 8 positions matching TRBD1. With 4 bases clipped from V and 3 bases from J, the junction kept 11 bases outside the gene matches. From germline, CDR1 is MNHEY and CDR2 SVGEGT. The CDR3 consists of 16 residues.